These 22 T cell receptor beta chains share one sample of origin, sequenced in a study of response to subunit inactivated influenza vaccine. Via MiXCR, TCRdb re-called the RT-PCR reads, giving one row per CDR3 protein. Among 550,000 to 800,000 distinct CDR3 sequences listed, roughly 14% were seen once. This specimen consisted of PBMCs from blood, obtained roughly 2 weeks before vaccination. These receptors all come from a man aged 45-60 years who received an inactivated influenza vaccine.

This clonotype came up many times. This chain connects TRBV25-1 to TRBJ2-1, with 8 positions matching TRBD1. J was trimmed by 6 bases and V by 6 bases; bases with no gene match: 7. Germline values: CDR1 MGHDK, CDR2 SYGVNS. CDR3 length: 14 amino acids. CDR3 nucleotides: TGTGCCAGCAGGGCAGGGGGCTTCTTCAATGAGCAGTTCTTC. Protein product: CASRAGGFFNEQFF.

This clonotype has at least ten counts. The rearrangement links TRBV5-1 to TRBJ1-1; TRBD1 might be the D (5 bases). This CDR3 spans 15 amino acids. Germline V gene data show CDR1 as SGHRS and CDR2 as YFSETQ. With 1 base removed from V and 4 bases from J, the gap between germline ends came to 14 bases. The CDR3 protein is CASSLSIGAVTEAFF. The CDR3 coding sequence is TGCGCCAGCAGCTTGAGCATCGGGGCGGTCACTGAAGCTTTCTTT.

There are a few counts of this clonotype. The V and J genes are TRBV29-1 and TRBJ2-5; a possible D gene is TRBD1 (6 bases). V dropped 4 bases and J dropped 5 bases, with 14 bases sitting between them. The length of the CDR3 is 13 residues. Germline-derived CDR1 and CDR2 are SQVTM and ANQGSEA. CDR3 sequence (DNA): TGCAGCGTTGCTGAAAACAGGGCCGAGACCCAGTACTTC. It translates to CSVAENRAETQYF.

For the CDR3, the DNA is TGTGCCAGCAGTGCATCCGTTAGTGCCAGGAGCTCCTACGAGCAGTACTTC. Residues: CASSASVSARSSYEQYF. The V and J genes are TRBV12-3 or TRBV12-4 and TRBJ2-7; D gene unclear. V gave up 5 bases and J gave up 0 bases, with 20 bases separating them. This CDR3 is built from 17 residues.

This clonotype was counted between two and nine times. This chain joins TRBV5-1 and TRBJ1-1; 7 bases fit TRBD1. The J segment lost 4 bases and the V segment lost 4 bases, leaving 10 bases of the junction unmatched. CDR1 and CDR2 (germline): SGHRS, YFSETQ. The CDR3 sequence is 15 residues long. CDR3 in DNA: TGCGCCAGCAGCGGGCCCCTTCAGGGGGGCACTGAAGCTTTCTTT. It yields the protein CASSGPLQGGTEAFF.

This clonotype was picked up a small number of times. This chain joins TRBV3-1 and TRBJ1-1, with a weak D call TRBD1 (6 bases). The CDR3 loop spans 18 amino acids. V was clipped by 0 bases and J by 6 bases, with 23 bases between them. Germline V CDR1 and CDR2: LGHDT, YNNKEL (reference sequence). The CDR3 DNA reads TGTGCCAGCAGCCAAGATCTCGCTGGGTCTACAGGGATTCCTGAAGCTTTCTTT. Protein: CASSQDLAGSTGIPEAFF.

This chain connects TRBV5-1 to TRBJ2-5; D uncertain. The V gene lost 0 bases and the J gene lost 2 bases, with 11 bases spanning the gap. The CDR3 totals 15 residues. Germline V gene lookup returns CDR1 SGHRS and CDR2 YFSETQ. As DNA, the CDR3 is TGCGCCAGCAGCTTGGGATTACACAGTCAAGAGACCCAGTACTTC. Encoded protein: CASSLGLHSQETQYF.

This clonotype was seen only a few times. The DNA of the CDR3 is TGCAGTGCTAGGGGGACCCTGGGCGGGGGGACCAAAGAGACCCAGTACTTC. It codes for CSARGTLGGGTKETQYF. V and J are TRBV20-1 and TRBJ2-5; TRBD2 matches 8 bases. CDR1 is DFQATT, CDR2 SNEGSKA, per germline (reference sequence). CDR3 length: 17 amino acids. The V segment lost 3 bases and the J segment 3 bases; nucleotides outside the gene matches: 15.

This clonotype was picked up a small number of times. The rearrangement uses TRBV5-4 and TRBJ2-7; 7 nucleotides agree with TRBD1. Germline assignment: CDR1 SGHNT and CDR2 YYREEE (reference sequence). V lost 2 bases and J lost 5; bases outside the gene matches: 10. The CDR3 consists of 15 residues. The DNA of the CDR3 is TGTGCCAGCAGCTTAAGACAGGGAGTTATCAACGAGCAGTACTTC. This encodes CASSLRQGVINEQYF.

V is TRBV20-1 and J is TRBJ2-5; D not certain. This CDR3 region has 15 residues. The V end lost 4 bases, the J end lost 5 bases, and 20 bases lay between the germline ends. Germline V gene lookup returns CDR1 DFQATT and CDR2 SNEGSKA (reference sequence). DNA for the CDR3: TGCAGTGCTATATTCCCCTCGAATCGACGGGAGACCCAGTACTTC. Amino acids: CSAIFPSNRRETQYF.

The CDR3 nucleotides read TGTGCCAGCAGCTCGGACTTCGGGTTAGAGACCCAGTACTTC. This codes for CASSSDFGLETQYF. The V gene is TRBV7-9, the J gene TRBJ2-5; perhaps TRBD2 as D (5 bases). This CDR3 comprises 14 residues. V was cut by 4 bases and J by 4 bases, with 13 bases left in between. Germline values: CDR1 SEHNR, CDR2 FQNEAQ (reference sequence). Full variable domain (rest looked up from reference TRBV7-9 and TRBJ2-5): DTGVSQNPRHKITKRGQNVTFRCDPISEHNRLYWYRQTLGQGPEFLTYFQNEAQLEKSRLLSDRFSAERPKGSFSTLEIQRTEQGDSAMYLCASSSDFGLETQYFGPGTRLLVL.

This clonotype has just a few counts. The V gene is TRBV30, the J gene TRBJ2-6, with 13 bases fitting TRBD2. Germline V gene data show CDR1 as GTSNPN and CDR2 as SVGIG (reference sequence). J gave up 0 bases and V 4 bases, and 3 bases lay outside the gene matches. The CDR3 has 17 amino acids. The CDR3 nucleotides are TGTGCCTGGACTGGACTAGCGGGAGCCTCTGGGGCCAACGTCCTGACTTTC. Translation: CAWTGLAGASGANVLTF.

Comments on this clonotype: Possible read error: a much larger clone is one base away. J is TRBJ2-2 and V is TRBV20-1; the D is unclear. CDR1 DFQATT and CDR2 SNEGSKA come from the germline V gene (reference sequence). V was pared by 0 bases and J by 0 bases, with 14 bases between. The CDR3 has 17 amino acids. The CDR3 nucleotides read TGCAGTGCTAGAGATACAAGGAGATTCGCGAACACCGGGGAGCTGTTTTTT. It yields the protein CSARDTRRFANTGELFF.

The rearrangement joins TRBV27 to TRBJ2-7; no definite D call. The CDR3 covers 14 residues. Trimming took 8 bases from V and 5 from J, leaving 19 bases between them. Germline V gene data show CDR1 as MNHEY and CDR2 as SMNVEV (reference sequence). The DNA for the CDR3 is TGTGCCAGCCGACCGTGGGCTGCTTTGGACGAGCAGTACTTC. It is translated as CASRPWAALDEQYF.

J is TRBJ2-7 and V is TRBV15; TRBD2 agrees at 7 bases. The CDR3 is made up of 14 amino acids. Per the germline V gene, CDR1 is LNHNV and CDR2 is YYDKDF (reference sequence). V shed 1 base and J 4 bases; nucleotides not matched to a gene: 4. CDR3 nucleotide sequence: TGTGCCACCAGCAGAGCGGGGGGAGGGTACGAGCAGTACTTC. Its translation is CATSRAGGGYEQYF.

Only a few counts were recorded for this clonotype. The chain combines TRBV5-1 with TRBJ1-6; D gene unclear. Germline V gene lookup returns CDR1 SGHRS and CDR2 YFSETQ. V was shortened by 4 bases and J by 6 bases, with 14 bases between the two germline ends. CDR3 length equals 15 residues. As DNA, the CDR3 is TGCGCCAGCAGCACCTCCGGACCCTTTAATTCACCCCTCCACTTT. Its translation is CASSTSGPFNSPLHF. Variable domain in full (rest from reference TRBV5-1 and TRBJ1-6): KAGVTQTPRYLIKTRGQQVTLSCSPISGHRSVSWYQQTPGQGLQFLFEYFSETQRNKGNFPGRFSGRQFSNSRSEMNVSTLELGDSALYLCASSTSGPFNSPLHFGNGTRLTVT.

This clonotype was counted only a few times. This chain joins TRBV20-1 and TRBJ2-1; 11 bases agree with TRBD2. The ends lost 5 bases at V and 0 bases at J; junction bases unmatched: 9. The germline CDR1 and CDR2 sequences are DFQATT and SNEGSKA (reference sequence). This CDR3 region has 17 residues. The CDR3 DNA follows: TGCAGTGCTGCCACTAGCGGGAGAGGGAGCTCCTACAATGAGCAGTTCTTC. It encodes CSAATSGRGSSYNEQFF.

The chain employs TRBV11-1 and TRBJ2-3, with 11 bases matching TRBD2. Trimming took 0 bases from V and 3 from J; bases not matched to a gene: 11. The germline CDR1 and CDR2 sequences are SGHAT and FQDESV (reference sequence). This CDR3 has 19 amino acids. In DNA form, the CDR3 reads TGTGCCAGCAGCTTAGCCCCCATTGGGCTAGCGGGGGGAACAGATACGCAGTATTTT. Translating it yields CASSLAPIGLAGGTDTQYF.

This clonotype was seen a handful of times. This sequence joins TRBV28 and TRBJ2-7; a possible D gene is TRBD1 (7 bases). Trimming took off 6 bases at V and 5 bases at J, with 14 bases between the two ends. This CDR3 is 13 amino acids long. Per the germline V gene, CDR1 is MDHEN and CDR2 is SYDVKM. This chain's CDR3 is CASSFRGAHEQYF. DNA for the CDR3: TGTGCCAGCAGCTTCAGGGGGGCCCACGAGCAGTACTTC.

The chain is built from TRBV5-6 and TRBJ1-2; 8 bases fit TRBD1. Trimming at V came to 2 bases and at J to 13 bases, leaving 7 bases not matched to a gene. CDR1 SGHDT and CDR2 YYEEEE come from the germline V gene. The CDR3 has 12 amino acids. The chain's CDR3 is CASSFRTGLSTF. Here the CDR3 DNA reads TGTGCCAGCAGCTTCCGGACAGGGTTGAGCACCTTC. Complete variable domain (other parts from reference TRBV5-6 and TRBJ1-2): DAGVTQSPTHLIKTRGQQVTLRCSPKSGHDTVSWYQQALGQGPQFIFQYYEEEERQRGNFPDRFSGHQFPNYSSELNVNALLLGDSALYLCASSFRTGLSTFGSGTRLTVV.

In this sample, this clonotype turned up a few times. This chain connects TRBV30 to TRBJ2-7; TRBD1 might be the D (7 bases). The CDR3 spans 14 residues. Germline assignment: CDR1 GTSNPN and CDR2 SVGIG (reference sequence). Trimming removed 2 bases from V and 3 bases from J, with 14 bases in between. The CDR3 sequence: CAWSKGAGNYEQYF. CDR3 DNA sequence: TGTGCCTGGAGTAAGGGGGCGGGGAACTACGAGCAGTACTTC.

The sample holds one count of this clonotype. V usage is TRBV7-9 and J usage is TRBJ2-1, with D possibly being TRBD1 (6 bases). Trimming removed 4 bases from V and 6 bases from J, with 19 bases in between. This CDR3 region has 16 residues. Germline V CDR1 and CDR2: SEHNR, FQNEAQ (reference sequence). The CDR3 DNA reads as TGTGCCAGCAGCTCAGCGAGGGGGATTGTTTTCAATGAGCAGTTCTTC. Residues: CASSSARGIVFNEQFF.